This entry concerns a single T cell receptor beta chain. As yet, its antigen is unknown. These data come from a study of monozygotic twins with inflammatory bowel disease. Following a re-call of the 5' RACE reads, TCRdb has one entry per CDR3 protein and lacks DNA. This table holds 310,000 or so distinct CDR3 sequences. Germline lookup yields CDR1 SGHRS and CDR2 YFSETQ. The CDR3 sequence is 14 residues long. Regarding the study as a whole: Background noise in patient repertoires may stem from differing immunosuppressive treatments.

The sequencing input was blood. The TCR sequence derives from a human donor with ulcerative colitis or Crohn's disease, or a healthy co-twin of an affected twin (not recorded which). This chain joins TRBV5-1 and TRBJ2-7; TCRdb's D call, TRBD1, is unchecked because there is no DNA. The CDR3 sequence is CASSPRTGGFEQYF. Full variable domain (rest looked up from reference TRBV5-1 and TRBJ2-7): KAGVTQTPRYLIKTRGQQVTLSCSPISGHRSVSWYQQTPGQGLQFLFEYFSETQRNKGNFPGRFSGRQFSNSRSEMNVSTLELGDSALYLCASSPRTGGFEQYFGPGTRLTVT.